The count of the clone carrying this T cell receptor beta chain is one. Antigen specificity is unknown. Germline V gene sequence: CDR1 SGHTA, CDR2 FQGNSA. The CDR3 length is 14 residues. Trimming removed 5 bases at V and 5 bases at J, with 15 bases between. Sequencing was performed with immunoSEQ multiplex PCR; in TCRdb, only in-frame clones are kept and a portion is missing. The table records 49,000 or so clones, roughly 80% of them present only once. Relapse was seen in all patients after autologous stem cell transplantation, and brentuximab vedotin exposure was variable. The entry originates in a study of PD-1 blockade in classical Hodgkin lymphoma. Study results and caveats: Relapsed/refractory patients reportedly had the lowest baseline TCR diversity, below newly diagnosed patients, who were below healthy donors.

Source: peripheral blood mononuclear cells (PBMCs), taken before the second cycle of nivolumab. The receptor's source is a human donor with classical Hodgkin lymphoma. The V and J genes are TRBV7-2 and TRBJ2-5, with TRBD1 as a possible D gene (5 bases). Here the CDR3 reads CASSPQTAGETQYF. CDR3 DNA sequence: TGTGCCAGCAGCCCTCAGACAGCCGGGGAGACCCAGTACTTC.